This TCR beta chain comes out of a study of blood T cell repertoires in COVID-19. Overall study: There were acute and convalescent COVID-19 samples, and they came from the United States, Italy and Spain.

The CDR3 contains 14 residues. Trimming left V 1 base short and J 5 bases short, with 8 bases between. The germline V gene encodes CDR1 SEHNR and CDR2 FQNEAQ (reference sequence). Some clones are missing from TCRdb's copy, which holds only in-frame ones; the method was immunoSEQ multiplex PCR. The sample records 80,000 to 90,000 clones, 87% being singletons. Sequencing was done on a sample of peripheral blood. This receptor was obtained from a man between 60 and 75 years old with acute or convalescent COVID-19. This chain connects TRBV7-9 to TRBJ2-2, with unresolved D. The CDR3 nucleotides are TGTGCCAGCAGCTTAGTACGGTCGACCGGGGAGCTGTTTTTT. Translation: CASSLVRSTGELFF.